This TCR beta chain was obtained from a study of T cell responses to AZD1222 COVID-19 vaccine. Comments on this clone: Its antigen is undetermined.

This CDR3 contains 13 residues. V was cut by 6 bases and J by 5 bases, with 8 bases left in between. Per germline, CDR1 SNHLY and CDR2 FYNNEI. Study outcomes and limitations: With two AZD1222 doses given, Spike-specific TCR breadth and depth both rose. Mostly white British, mostly female donors; authors suggested clonal diversity may be underestimated.

Samples with a second dose at about 4 or about 12 weeks were pooled together. The protocol was immunoSEQ multiplex PCR, while the TCRdb copy is restricted to in-frame clones and leaves out a portion. The table has 120,000 or so clones, 85% to 90% seen once. The sequence derives from an adult who received the AZD1222 COVID-19 vaccine. The sample here was peripheral blood, taken 28 days after the second AZD1222 dose. This rearrangement joins TRBV2 to TRBJ2-6, with D possibly TRBD2 on 5 matching bases. CDR3 protein: CASSAGRANVLTF. The DNA of the CDR3 is TGTGCCAGCAGCGCGGGCAGGGCCAACGTCCTGACTTTC.